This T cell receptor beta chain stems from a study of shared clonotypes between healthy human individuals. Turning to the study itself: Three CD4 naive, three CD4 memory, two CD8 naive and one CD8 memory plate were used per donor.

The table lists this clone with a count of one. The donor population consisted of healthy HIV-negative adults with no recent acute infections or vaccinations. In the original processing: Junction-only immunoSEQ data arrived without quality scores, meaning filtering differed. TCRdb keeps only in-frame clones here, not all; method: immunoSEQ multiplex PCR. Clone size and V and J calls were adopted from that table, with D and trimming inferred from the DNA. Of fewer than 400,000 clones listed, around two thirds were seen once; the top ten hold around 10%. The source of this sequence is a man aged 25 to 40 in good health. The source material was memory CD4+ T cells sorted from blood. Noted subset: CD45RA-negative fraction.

The CDR3 DNA sequence: TGTGCCAGCAGCCTTGTGATAGCGGGGCAACGACGGACCCAGTACTTC. It codes for CASSLVIAGQRRTQYF. The chain combines TRBV5-6 with TRBJ2-5; 8 positions agree with TRBD2. The CDR3 is 16 residues long. With 4 bases clipped from V and 7 bases from J, the junction kept 15 bases outside the gene matches. Germline loops: CDR1 SGHDT, CDR2 YYEEEE.